This T cell receptor (beta chain) was recovered during a study of blood T cell repertoires in COVID-19. Across the whole study: Samples of COVID-19 (acute and convalescent) were obtained from the United States, Italy and Spain. Nucleic acid was either cDNA or gDNA, and it came from T cells, B-cell-depleted T cells, or PBMCs.

V gave up 4 bases and J gave up 5 bases; unmatched junction bases: 7. Germline V gene data show CDR1 as GTSNPN and CDR2 as SVGIG (reference sequence). The CDR3 totals 14 residues. In the original processing: Amplifying reference gene primers gave estimates of nucleated cell counts. Here immunoSEQ multiplex PCR was the method, and the copy in TCRdb shows in-frame clones only, minus some. V and J calls and clone size are those listed in that table; D and trimming were worked out from the DNA. The sample yields about 380,000 clones, more than 65% seen once. The sample was peripheral blood. This sequence originates from a human donor with acute or convalescent COVID-19. The donor label of this sample is uncertain. This sequence joins TRBV30 and TRBJ1-1; 10 nucleotides match TRBD1. This CDR3 is CAWKRQGAQTEAFF. The CDR3 DNA reads TGTGCCTGGAAACGACAGGGGGCGCAAACTGAAGCTTTCTTT.